This T cell receptor beta chain was recovered during a study of T cells after yellow fever vaccination. Making TCR cDNA involved 5'RACE template switching, which added UMIs and a universal primer site. TCRdb recomputed calls from the 5' RACE reads with MiXCR, one row per CDR3 protein. The sample consists of around 110,000 distinct CDR3 sequences, 7.5% to 9.5% of them appearing once. In its sample, this clonotype was seen a few times. The TCR was taken from a man younger than 45 who received the YFV17D yellow fever vaccine. This sample comprised CD8+ T cells sorted from PBMCs, obtained 45 days after the yellow fever booster vaccination.

The CDR3 nucleotides read TGCGCCAGCAGTGACTTAGCGAACGAGAACTCCTACGAGCAGTACTTC. Translating gives CASSDLANENSYEQYF. The chain combines TRBV10-2 with TRBJ2-7; D may be TRBD2 (5 bases). The CDR3 loop spans 16 amino acids. V was pared by 3 bases and J by 0 bases, with 15 bases between. Germline V gene data show CDR1 as WSHSY and CDR2 as SAAADI.